Below, 21 T cell receptor beta chains from the same sample are listed, as sequenced in a study of radiation and T cells in renal cell carcinoma. Clones were read by immunoSEQ multiplex PCR, and TCRdb kept only the in-frame ones, dropping some. The sample yields about 130,000 clones, approximately 91% seen once. Regarding time point: baseline pretreatment blood. Documented treatment: 15 Gy SBRT to primary tumor, nephrectomy 4 weeks later. The input for sequencing was blood, taken from a patient whose treatment included radiotherapy and nephrectomy. The receptor source for this set is a woman aged 45-65 years with renal cell carcinoma.

This chain joins TRBV29-1 and TRBJ1-2, with 7 bases identical to TRBD1. V lost 3 bases and J lost 4; bases outside the gene matches: 8. Germline V gene lookup returns CDR1 SQVTM and CDR2 ANQGSEA. The CDR3 covers 14 residues. CDR3 DNA sequence: TGCAGCGTTGAGGGTCCGGGACAGCCCTATGGCTACACCTTC. Translating it yields CSVEGPGQPYGYTF.

This clone was counted a single time. The J gene is TRBJ1-3, the V gene TRBV5-5; D not resolved. Looked up from germline, CDR1 is SGHKS and CDR2 is YYEKEE (reference sequence). V lost 3 bases, J lost 2 bases, and 12 bases lay in between. CDR3 length equals 15 residues. CDR3 coding DNA: TGTGCCAGCAGCTCCCCCTTTGCAGCTGGAAACACCATATATTTT. Its protein is CASSSPFAAGNTIYF.

This clone was seen a single time. The V gene is TRBV30, the J gene TRBJ2-5; 7 bases align to TRBD1. The J call is uncertain, as TRBJ2-7 better fits the DNA end. Germline CDR1 GTSNPN, CDR2 SVGIG (reference sequence). This CDR3 has 14 amino acids. In nucleotides, the CDR3 is TGTGCCTGGAGTGAACAGGGGCTAGGGGACGAGCAGTACTTC. Protein sequence: CAWSEQGLGDEQYF.

The chain employs TRBV2 and TRBJ2-2, with D perhaps matching TRBD1 or TRBD2 (6 bases each). The germline V and J ends were trimmed by 0 bases and 4 bases, with 15 bases remaining between them. The CDR3 extends over 17 amino acids. Germline V gives CDR1 SNHLY, CDR2 FYNNEI. This CDR3 reads CASSEAKGGWGTGELFF. In DNA form, the CDR3 reads TGTGCCAGCAGTGAAGCAAAGGGGGGCTGGGGCACCGGGGAGCTGTTTTTT.

V is TRBV7-6 and J is TRBJ2-3; tentatively, D is TRBD1 (6 bases). The CDR3 contains 17 residues. Trimming cost V 3 bases and J 5 bases, with 21 bases left between them. CDR1 is SGHVS and CDR2 is FNYEAQ in the germline V gene. This chain's CDR3 is CASSFESRTVPLDTQYF. The CDR3 DNA is TGTGCCAGCAGCTTCGAAAGTCGGACAGTCCCCCTAGATACGCAGTATTTT. The complete variable domain, with remaining parts taken from reference TRBV7-6 and TRBJ2-3, reads GAGVSQSPRYKVTKRGQDVALRCDPISGHVSLYWYRQALGQGPEFLTYFNYEAQQDKSGLPNDRFSAERPEGSISTLTIQRTEQRDSAMYRCASSFESRTVPLDTQYFGPGTRLTVL.

The V gene is TRBV28, the J gene TRBJ2-7; D may be TRBD1 (6 bases). Trimming pared 4 bases from V and 6 bases from J, leaving 19 bases between. The germline CDR1 and CDR2 sequences are MDHEN and SYDVKM. The CDR3 loop spans 15 amino acids. CDR3 loop: CASSYPGQSGSEQYF. The DNA for the CDR3 is TGTGCCAGCAGTTACCCCGGACAGTCGGGGAGCGAGCAGTACTTC.

The rearrangement joins TRBV6-1 to TRBJ1-2; D is uncertain. Deletions cut 2 bases from V and 0 bases from J, with 10 bases between. The CDR3 has 15 residues. In germline, CDR1 is MNHNS, CDR2 SASEGT. DNA for the CDR3: TGTGCCAGCAGTGAACGAGCAGTCCCTAACTATGGCTACACCTTC. Translated: CASSERAVPNYGYTF.

The chain recombines TRBV4-1 with TRBJ2-3; the D is unclear. The germline V gene has CDR1 MGHRA and CDR2 YSYEKL. V gave up 1 base and J gave up 2 bases, with 13 bases separating them. The length of the CDR3 is 16 residues. Written as DNA, the CDR3 is TGCGCCAGCAGCCAAGCAGCCCGGGCATACACAGATACGCAGTATTTT. This codes for CASSQAARAYTDTQYF.

J is TRBJ2-3 and V is TRBV7-3; the match to TRBD2 covers 9 bases. Trimming took 1 base from V and 3 from J; bases not matched to a gene: 8. This CDR3 is 17 amino acids long. Germline CDR1 and CDR2: SGHTA and FQGTGA. The CDR3 loop is CASSLISGGFRTDTQYF. As DNA, the CDR3 is TGTGCCAGCAGCTTAATCAGCGGGGGGTTTAGAACAGATACGCAGTATTTT.

The rearrangement links TRBV2 to TRBJ1-5; 8 bases are shared with TRBD1. The CDR3 has 14 residues. Germline V lookup: CDR1 SNHLY, CDR2 FYNNEI. The ends lost 4 bases at V and 7 bases at J; junction bases unmatched: 6. In nucleotides, the CDR3 is TGTGCCAGCAGTGGACAGGGGAAGGGGCAGCCCCAGCATTTT. Its protein is CASSGQGKGQPQHF. Together with reference TRBV2 and TRBJ1-5, the CDR3 gives the full variable domain: EPEVTQTPSHQVTQMGQEVILRCVPISNHLYFYWYRQILGQKVEFLVSFYNNEISEKSEIFDDQFSVERPDGSNFTLKIRSTKLEDSAMYFCASSGQGKGQPQHFGDGTRLSIL.

This clone was picked up one time. The gene calls are TRBV11-2 and TRBJ2-7; D remains ambiguous. V lost 1 base to trimming and J lost 1 base, with 8 bases between them. Per the germline V gene, CDR1 is SGHAT and CDR2 is FQNNGV. The CDR3 runs to 14 residues. The CDR3 here is CASSLVSGSYEQYF. The CDR3 DNA sequence: TGTGCCAGCAGCTTAGTATCGGGTTCCTACGAGCAGTACTTC.

The chain couples TRBV7-6 to TRBJ2-5; 7 bases map to TRBD1. The CDR3 sequence is 13 residues long. Germline assignment: CDR1 SGHVS and CDR2 FNYEAQ. Trimming took 5 bases from V and 4 from J; bases not matched to a gene: 4. DNA for the CDR3: TGTGCCAGCAGCCATACAGGGGCAGAGACCCAGTACTTC. Protein product: CASSHTGAETQYF.

This clone was counted only a few times. The chain couples TRBV29-1 to TRBJ1-1, with 7 positions matching TRBD1. CDR1 and CDR2 (germline): SQVTM, ANQGSEA. This CDR3 has 14 residues. V lost 3 bases to trimming and J lost 8 bases; unmatched junction nucleotides: 12. CDR3 sequence reads: CSVEQNQGGGEAFF. In DNA, the CDR3 is TGCAGCGTTGAGCAAAACCAGGGGGGAGGAGAAGCTTTCTTT. Full variable domain (missing parts from reference TRBV29-1 and TRBJ1-1): SAVISQKPSRDICQRGTSLTIQCQVDSQVTMMFWYRQQPGQSLTLIATANQGSEATYESGFVIDKFPISRPNLTFSTLTVSNMSPEDSSIYLCSVEQNQGGGEAFFGQGTRLTVV.

The gene calls are TRBV2 and TRBJ2-7, with 11 bases fitting TRBD1. With V trimmed by 9 bases and J by 4 bases, 5 bases remained unmatched. There are 13 residues in the CDR3. Germline-derived CDR1 and CDR2 are SNHLY and FYNNEI. The CDR3 loop is CARRGQGGYEQYF. For the CDR3, the DNA is TGTGCCAGGAGGGGACAGGGGGGATACGAGCAGTACTTC.

The rearrangement links TRBV2 to TRBJ1-5; D perhaps matches TRBD1 (6 bases). The CDR3 contains 16 residues. The germline gives CDR1 SNHLY, CDR2 FYNNEI. V was shortened by 4 bases and J by 7 bases, with 20 bases between the two germline ends. Written as DNA, the CDR3 is TGTGCCAGCAGTGTCACAGGGCGTCAGCCATGGCAGCCCCAGCATTTT. It translates to CASSVTGRQPWQPQHF.

The chain uses TRBV9 and TRBJ1-1, with 12 bases that match TRBD1. V trimming: 4 bases; J trimming: 6 bases; junction bases outside the gene matches: 10. The CDR3 totals 16 residues. CDR1 is SGDLS, CDR2 YYNGEE, per germline. The CDR3 loop is CASSLDRDRGQAEAFF. CDR3 nucleotides: TGTGCCAGCAGCCTAGACCGGGACAGGGGGCAGGCTGAAGCTTTCTTT.

J is TRBJ1-5 and V is TRBV12-5; unclear D gene. The CDR3 has 16 amino acids. Trimming shortened V by 2 bases and J by 0 bases, and 11 bases separated the two germline ends. CDR1 and CDR2 (germline): LGHNT, FRNRAP. The DNA for the CDR3 is TGTGCTAGTGGTTTGCAAACAGTGTATAGCAATCAGCCCCAGCATTTT. This sequence encodes CASGLQTVYSNQPQHF.

The chain uses TRBV5-1 and TRBJ1-5; possibly TRBD1 for D (6 bases). This CDR3 region has 15 residues. Trimming took 2 bases from V and 5 from J, leaving 14 bases between them. Germline V gives CDR1 SGHRS, CDR2 YFSETQ. The CDR3 protein is CASSFFTGPDQPQHF. CDR3 DNA: TGCGCCAGCAGCTTCTTTACAGGGCCCGATCAGCCCCAGCATTTT.

The chain employs TRBV7-2 and TRBJ2-3, with TRBD2 matching 7 bases. Germline loops: CDR1 SGHTA, CDR2 FQGNSA. V shed 5 bases and J 2 bases; nucleotides not matched to a gene: 13. The CDR3 consists of 17 residues. CDR3 sequence: CASSPVRLADPTDTQYF. The CDR3 nucleotides read TGTGCCAGCAGCCCGGTCCGGCTAGCGGACCCCACAGATACGCAGTATTTT.

The chain carries TRBV7-2 and TRBJ2-5; possibly TRBD1 for D (6 bases). V dropped 5 bases and J dropped 5 bases, with 12 bases sitting between them. This CDR3 has 13 amino acids. In germline, CDR1 is SGHTA, CDR2 FQGNSA. The DNA for the CDR3 is TGTGCCAGCAGCCCCCAAAGGGGGGAGACCCAGTACTTC. Protein sequence: CASSPQRGETQYF.

This chain links TRBV6-6 with TRBJ1-3, with TRBD1 matching over 8 bases. The CDR3 sequence is 16 residues long. Trimming cost V 6 bases and J 4 bases; bases outside gene matches: 11. The V gene's germline CDR1 is MNHNY and CDR2 SVGAGI (reference sequence). This chain's CDR3 is CASRPPGGSGGNTIYF. For the CDR3, the DNA is TGTGCCAGCAGGCCCCCAGGGGGCTCGGGAGGAAACACCATATATTTT.